This T cell receptor (beta chain) was captured in a study of shared clonotypes between healthy human individuals. The J segment lost 4 bases and the V segment lost 4 bases, leaving 9 bases of the junction unmatched. Germline CDR1 is PRHDT and CDR2 is FYEKMQ (reference sequence). The CDR3 consists of 15 residues. CD45RO-negative, CCR7-selected cells formed the naive CD8 fraction, which excluded terminally differentiated effector memory CD45RA+ cells. Profiled with immunoSEQ multiplex PCR; TCRdb holds only in-frame clones, not every one. The sample consists of some 2.1 million clones, roughly 93% of them appearing once.

This clonotype was sampled from a young man in good health. Some clones in this sample may be carry-over from other donors' samples. V gene TRBV13 combines with J gene TRBJ1-2; 7 bases match TRBD1. Sequencing was carried out using naive CD8+ T cells from PBMCs. In DNA, the CDR3 is TGTGCCAGCAGCTACGCCGGGCAGGGGGGCTATGGCTACACCTTC. Protein: CASSYAGQGGYGYTF.